Below, 7 T cell receptor beta chains from the same sample are listed, as sequenced in a study of tumor-infiltrating lymphocytes in primary liver carcinoma. Reverse transcription of about 0.5 ug total RNA with a constant-region primer produced TCR beta cDNA. TCR beta libraries came from three nested multiplex PCR rounds using slightly modified ARM-PCR. TRBV1-TRBV30 forward primers and a C-beta reverse primer were used in the first two PCR rounds, which each ran for about 11 cycles. A single record per CDR3 protein comes from TCRdb applying MiXCR to the multiplex PCR reads. Of 300,000 to 400,000 distinct CDR3 sequences detected, approximately 60% appear once; the ten largest clones hold approximately 9%. Germline DNA was also extracted, and blood RNA was taken from unsorted whole blood. The sample taken for sequencing was peripheral blood. These receptors were taken from a man aged 35-49 years with primary liver carcinoma and hepatitis B virus infection.

This clonotype was observed a handful of times. The chain has TRBV5-1 and TRBJ2-7, with no clear D. Germline V gives CDR1 SGHRS, CDR2 YFSETQ. V lost 0 bases and J 0 bases, leaving 7 bases between the germline ends. The CDR3 consists of 14 residues. CDR3 nucleotides: TGCGCCAGCAGCTTGGTCCGGGCCTCCTACGAGCAGTACTTC. This translates into CASSLVRASYEQYF.

For this clonotype: A read error may be the cause here, since a much bigger clone is one base away. The V call is TRBV29-1, the J call TRBJ2-6; TRBD1 agrees at 11 bases. CDR3 size: 17 residues. Germline lookup yields CDR1 SQVTM and CDR2 ANQGSEA. The CDR3 DNA is TGCGGCGTTGCCCTGGGACAGGGGGGTTCTGGGGCCAACGTCCTGACTTTC. Translating it yields CGVALGQGGSGANVLTF.

Comment on this clonotype: This could be a read error, since a much larger clone is one nucleotide away. This chain links TRBV4-2 with TRBJ2-7; TRBD2 aligns across 7 bases. In germline, CDR1 is LGHNA, CDR2 YNFKEQ. This CDR3 spans 16 amino acids. CDR3 bases: TGTGCCAGCGGCCAAGATACGGGGGAGGGCCACTACGAGCAGTACTTC. It codes for CASGQDTGEGHYEQYF.

A note on this clonotype: Its ends do not fully match the called genes, so a read error is possible. The chain joins TRBV28 to TRBJ2-2, with D unresolved. Germline lookup yields CDR1 MDHEN and CDR2 SYDVKM. There are 15 residues in the CDR3. CDR3 DNA: TGTGCCAACAGTCGAACTACAGAGAACACCGGGGAGCTGTTTTTT. It yields the protein CANSRTTENTGELFF.

On this clonotype itself: The junction and the germline gene differ at one end; a read error may be behind it. This sequence joins TRBV6-2 or TRBV6-3 and TRBJ1-1, with 8 bases identical to TRBD1. Germline V lookup: CDR1 MNHEY, CDR2 SVGEGT. The CDR3 totals 13 residues. The CDR3: CASNNRDRLRTIF. CDR3 DNA sequence: TGTGCCAGCAACAACCGGGACAGGCTCCGAACTATCTTT.

V is TRBV12-3 or TRBV12-4 and J is TRBJ1-4; TRBD1 might be the D (5 bases). The CDR3 is 14 amino acids. Trimming removed 8 bases at V and 13 bases at J, with 23 bases between. CDR3 nucleotide sequence: TGTGCCAGCGGGAGGGCAGGGAACCGAAACGGACTGTTTTTT. This sequence encodes CASGRAGNRNGLFF.

Comments on this clonotype: The junction shows a germline mismatch at one end, possibly a read error. The chain couples TRBV6-6 to TRBJ2-1, with 7 bases aligning to TRBD1. Germline V gene data show CDR1 as MNHNY and CDR2 as SVGAGI (reference sequence). The CDR3 is 16 amino acids. The CDR3 loop reads CVSSPPAGGSYNEQFF. The CDR3 nucleotides are TGTGTCAGCAGTCCCCCCGCAGGGGGCTCCTACAATGAGCAGTTCTTC.